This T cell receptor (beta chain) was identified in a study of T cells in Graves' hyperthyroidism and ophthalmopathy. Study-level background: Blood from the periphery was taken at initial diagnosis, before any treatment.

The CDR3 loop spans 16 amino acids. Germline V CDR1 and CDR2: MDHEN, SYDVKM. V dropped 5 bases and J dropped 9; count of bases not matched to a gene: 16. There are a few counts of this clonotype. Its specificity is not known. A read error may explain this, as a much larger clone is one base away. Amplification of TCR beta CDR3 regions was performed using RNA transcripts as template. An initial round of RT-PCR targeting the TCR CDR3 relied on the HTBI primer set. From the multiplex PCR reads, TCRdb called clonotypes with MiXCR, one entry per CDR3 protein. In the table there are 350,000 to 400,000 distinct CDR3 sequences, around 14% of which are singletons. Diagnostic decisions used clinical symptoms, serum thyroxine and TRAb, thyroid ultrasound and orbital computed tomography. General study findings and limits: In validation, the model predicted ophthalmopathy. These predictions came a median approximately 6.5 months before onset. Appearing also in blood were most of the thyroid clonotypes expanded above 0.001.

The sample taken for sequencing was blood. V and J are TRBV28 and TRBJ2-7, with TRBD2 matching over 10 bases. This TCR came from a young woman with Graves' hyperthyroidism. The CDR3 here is CASSQLPSGSGDGQYF. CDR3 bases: TGTGCCAGCAGTCAACTCCCTAGCGGGAGTGGCGACGGGCAGTACTTC.